Listed below are T cell receptor beta chains from one sample, sequenced in a study of technical replicates of blood from a handful of donors. Produced via immunoSEQ multiplex PCR; TCRdb's table is partial and in-frame only. Of under 75,000 clones in the sample, more than 85% were seen once. Material for sequencing was PBMCs. The receptors derive from a human donor in good health. Some clones in this sample may be carry-over from other donors' samples. Each CDR3 is given with its conserved first and last residue. The D gene is left open where the match is weak. Size is omitted from some rows. Given values are once, few, many or a class for expanded clones.

CDR3nt,CDR3aa,abundance,v_gene,d_gene,j_gene,len
TGTGCCAGCAGCCTAGGCTGGAGAGCGGGGGCATACGAGCAGTACTTC,CASSLGWRAGAYEQYF,-,TRBV9,TRBD2,TRBJ2-7,16
TGTGCCAGCAGCGAACTGGGACAGGGTAAATGGGAGACCCAGTACTTC,CASSELGQGKWETQYF,-,TRBV7-2,TRBD1,TRBJ2-5,16
TGTGCCAGCAGAACAGGGCAGTGGGATAGCAATCAGCCCCAGCATTTT,CASRTGQWDSNQPQHF,-,TRBV6-6,-,TRBJ1-5,16
TGTGCCAGCAGCCCCAGAGGGGGTCGTGGGGACAATGAGCAGTTCTTC,CASSPRGGRGDNEQFF,-,TRBV11-2,-,TRBJ2-1,16
TGTGCCAGCAGCTCAAGCGACAGCCACTACGAGCAGTACTTC,CASSSSDSHYEQYF,-,TRBV11-3,-,TRBJ2-7,14
TGTGCAGCGGGACAGGGCTTATATAGCAATCAGCCCCAGCATTTT,CAAGQGLYSNQPQHF,-,TRBV7-3,TRBD1,TRBJ1-5,15
TGTGCCAGCAGTTACTTAGCGGGAGGGCCCTACGAGCAGTACTTC,CASSYLAGGPYEQYF,-,TRBV6-6,TRBD2,TRBJ2-7,15
TGTGCCAGTAGTATACGACAGGGGGTATACAATGAGCAGTTCTTC,CASSIRQGVYNEQFF,-,TRBV19,TRBD1,TRBJ2-1,15
TGTGCTAGTCAGGCGGGCAGGGGAGATACGCAGTATTTT,CASQAGRGDTQYF,-,TRBV12-5,-,TRBJ2-3,13
TGTGCCAGCAGTTACAAGGGGAATTACACCTTC,CASSYKGNYTF,-,TRBV6-5,-,TRBJ1-2,11
TGTGCCAGCAGCTCGTCGGCAGGGAGGAGCTACACCTTC,CASSSSAGRSYTF,-,TRBV5-5,-,TRBJ1-2,13
TGTGCCAGCAGAGAGGCGGGGGGCAGCTCCTACGAGCAGTACTTC,CASREAGGSSYEQYF,-,TRBV4-2,TRBD2,TRBJ2-7,15
TGTGCCAGCAGCTTACAGCGGACCTACGAGCAGTACTTC,CASSLQRTYEQYF,-,TRBV7-9,-,TRBJ2-7,13
TGCGCCAGCAGCGAGAAGCGGACAGGGGGGAACACCGGGGAGCTGTTTTTT,CASSEKRTGGNTGELFF,few,TRBV5-1,TRBD1,TRBJ2-2,17
TGCGCCAGCAGCTCCGGAGCGGCCTCCTACGAGCAGTACTTC,CASSSGAASYEQYF,-,TRBV5-1,-,TRBJ2-7,14